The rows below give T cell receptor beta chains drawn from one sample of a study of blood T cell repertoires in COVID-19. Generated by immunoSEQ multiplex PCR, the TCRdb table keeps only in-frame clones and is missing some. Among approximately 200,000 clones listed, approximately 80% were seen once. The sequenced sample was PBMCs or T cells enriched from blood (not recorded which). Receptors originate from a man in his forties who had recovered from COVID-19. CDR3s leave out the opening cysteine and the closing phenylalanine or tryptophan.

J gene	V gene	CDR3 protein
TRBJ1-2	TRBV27	ASSIQGVGVRGYT
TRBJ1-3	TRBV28	ASSLRQGIGDTIY
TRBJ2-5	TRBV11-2	ASSLLQGEGTQY
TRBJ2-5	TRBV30	VVGSREGLEETQY
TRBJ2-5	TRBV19	ASSIWEGETQY
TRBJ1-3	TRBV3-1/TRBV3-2	ASSETGGAERNTIY
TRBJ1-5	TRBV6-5	ASLVQGSNQPQH
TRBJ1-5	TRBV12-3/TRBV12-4	ASRRLGGQPQH
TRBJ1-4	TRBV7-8	ASSSTPSGGLTNEKLF
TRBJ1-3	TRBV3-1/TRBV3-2	ASSQDLGGISGNTIY
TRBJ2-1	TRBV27	ASSFTTLAGGNNEQF
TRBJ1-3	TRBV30	AWSVLGDTIY
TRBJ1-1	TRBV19	ASSMSRRDTEAF